This T cell receptor (beta chain) was found in a study of control samples from healthy donors and cancer patients. The method was immunoSEQ multiplex PCR; TCRdb's version includes in-frame clones alone and lacks a portion of them. The sample shows roughly 450,000 clones, 80% to 95% of them seen only once. Germline V gives CDR1 MNHEY, CDR2 SMNVEV (reference sequence). Trimming removed 7 bases from V and 4 bases from J, with 12 bases in between. The CDR3 is 13 residues long. This sequence joins TRBV27 and TRBJ2-3; D is perhaps TRBD1 or TRBD2 (6 bases each). Source material: PBMCs. The sequence derives from a man aged 40-49 years with head and neck cancer. CDR3 DNA: TGTGCCAGCACCTATAGGGGGGCAGATACGCAGTATTTT. This gives the protein CASTYRGADTQYF.